This TCR beta chain was identified during a study of identical twins. A single record per CDR3 protein comes from TCRdb applying MiXCR to the 5' RACE reads. The table records roughly 240,000 distinct CDR3 sequences, 7.5% of them present only once. Trimming took 2 bases from V and 0 from J, leaving 9 bases between them. The CDR3 is made up of 15 amino acids. Germline V gene data show CDR1 as SGHVS and CDR2 as FQNEAQ. These records were also assigned to another study, of yellow fever vaccine responses in identical twins.

The chain joins TRBV7-8 to TRBJ2-3; the D is unclear. The specimen sequenced was CD8+ T cells sorted from blood. This TCR was sampled from a woman in her late teens or twenties in good health. The CDR3 region has the DNA TGTGCCAGCAGCTTATTTGCCTCTAGCACAGATACGCAGTATTTT. Amino acid sequence: CASSLFASSTDTQYF.